These 18 T cell receptor beta chains originate from one sample sequenced in a study of blood T cell repertoires in COVID-19 (dated by TCRdb to the early 2020s). Library prep was done by the immunoSEQ multiplex PCR assay. Here the immuneACCESS table is served through TCRdb, limited to in-frame sequences with V and J called. Missing clones are a known gap in these copies; in checked studies unresolved V genes cover under half, and the rest lacks a known reason. The sample records some 170,000 clones, 75% to 85% of which are singletons. Roughly 15% of the sample goes to the ten largest clones. The sample consisted of PBMCs or T cells enriched from blood (not recorded which). The receptors stem from a man over 45 who had recovered from COVID-19.

The chain has TRBV10-3 and TRBJ2-7; TRBD1 aligns across 7 bases. Germline V gene lookup returns CDR1 ENHRY and CDR2 SYGVKD. This CDR3 region has 14 residues. The V gene end was trimmed by 2 bases and the J gene end by 3 bases; junction bases not matched to a gene: 4. The CDR3 DNA is TGTGCCATCAGTGAGGGACAGGAACACTACGAGCAGTACTTC. Residues: CAISEGQEHYEQYF.

V and J are TRBV30 and TRBJ1-5, with no clear D. Per germline, CDR1 GTSNPN and CDR2 SVGIG (reference sequence). The length of the CDR3 is 14 residues. V shed 4 bases and J shed 1 base, with 11 bases lying between them. The CDR3 sequence: CAWTGGMSNQPQHF. The DNA of the CDR3 is TGTGCCTGGACAGGAGGTATGAGCAATCAGCCCCAGCATTTT.

This clone was counted once. The rearrangement uses TRBV6-2 or TRBV6-3 and TRBJ2-2; TRBD2 matches at 7 bases. Germline V lookup: CDR1 MNHEY, CDR2 SVGEGT. The CDR3 is made up of 16 amino acids. The V segment lost 3 bases and the J segment 1 base; nucleotides outside the gene matches: 5. CDR3 DNA: TGTGCCAGCAGTTATTTTGCTAGCGGGAACACCGGGGAGCTGTTTTTT. Translated, it gives CASSYFASGNTGELFF.

This clone was seen only once. The chain joins TRBV6-5 to TRBJ1-2; the D is unclear. This CDR3 has 11 residues. The V gene's germline CDR1 is MNHEY and CDR2 SVGAGI. The V gene lost 8 bases and the J gene lost 8 bases, with 12 bases spanning the gap. This CDR3 reads CASGPGGGYTF. In nucleotides, the CDR3 is TGTGCCAGCGGCCCCGGAGGGGGCTACACCTTC.

The rearrangement joins TRBV24-1 to TRBJ1-1, with 7 nucleotides matching TRBD1. Germline trimming cut 3 bases from V and 7 bases from J; bases unmatched to any gene: 7. The CDR3 has 14 residues. The germline V gene encodes CDR1 KGHDR and CDR2 SFDVKD. CDR3 protein: CATSDPRQGGEAFF. CDR3 nucleotide sequence: TGTGCCACCAGTGATCCGAGACAGGGTGGTGAAGCTTTCTTT.

The chain joins TRBV5-1 to TRBJ2-7; 13 positions agree with TRBD2. The ends lost 3 bases at V and 4 bases at J; junction bases unmatched: 4. Germline V CDR1 and CDR2: SGHRS, YFSETQ. The CDR3 runs to 15 residues. The CDR3 loop reads CASSSRLAGGYEQYF. The DNA for the CDR3 is TGCGCCAGCAGCTCGAGACTAGCGGGGGGTTACGAGCAGTACTTC.

Here the CDR3 reads CSVTLTGGRSEAFF. In nucleotides, the CDR3 is TGCAGCGTGACACTAACAGGGGGTAGGTCTGAAGCTTTCTTT. This chain links TRBV29-1 with TRBJ1-1, with TRBD1 matching over 8 bases. CDR1 SQVTM and CDR2 ANQGSEA come from the germline V gene. The V and J ends lost 6 bases and 6 bases, in that order; junction bases with no gene match: 12. The CDR3 is 14 amino acids.

The chain combines TRBV6-1 with TRBJ1-2, with unresolved D. Trimming shortened V by 2 bases and J by 0 bases, and 4 bases separated the two germline ends. The CDR3 runs to 13 residues. The V gene's germline CDR1 is MNHNS and CDR2 SASEGT. The CDR3 region has the DNA TGTGCCAGCAGTGAATCAGCTAACTATGGCTACACCTTC. Protein product: CASSESANYGYTF.

The chain carries TRBV12-5 and TRBJ1-1; possible D gene TRBD1, 5 bases. CDR3 length: 16 residues. Trimming pared 0 bases from V and 1 base from J, leaving 12 bases between. Looked up from germline, CDR1 is LGHNT and CDR2 is FRNRAP. CDR3 loop: CASGLVLDSRNTEAFF. CDR3 coding DNA: TGTGCTAGTGGTTTGGTACTTGACAGTCGGAACACTGAAGCTTTCTTT.

The V gene is TRBV5-4, the J gene TRBJ2-1, with D perhaps matching TRBD2 (6 bases). V gave up 1 base and J gave up 9 bases, with 14 bases separating them. The CDR3 runs 14 residues. Germline lookup yields CDR1 SGHNT and CDR2 YYREEE (reference sequence). The CDR3 region is CASSLRGGEVEQFF. DNA for the CDR3: TGTGCCAGCAGCTTGCGGGGCGGGGAGGTTGAGCAGTTCTTC.

This clone was observed once. The chain is built from TRBV5-1 and TRBJ1-1, with D perhaps matching TRBD1 (5 bases). The CDR3 sequence is 13 residues long. From germline, CDR1 is SGHRS and CDR2 YFSETQ. The ends were cut back, 6 bases at V and 5 bases at J, with 14 bases in the middle. In DNA form, the CDR3 reads TGCGCCAGCACGGGGGAGGGGTTAACTGAAGCTTTCTTT. Amino acid sequence: CASTGEGLTEAFF. Drawing the rest from reference TRBV5-1 and TRBJ1-1, the complete variable domain is KAGVTQTPRYLIKTRGQQVTLSCSPISGHRSVSWYQQTPGQGLQFLFEYFSETQRNKGNFPGRFSGRQFSNSRSEMNVSTLELGDSALYLCASTGEGLTEAFFGQGTRLTVV.

The chain has TRBV5-4 and TRBJ1-1; D is possibly TRBD1 (6 bases). In germline, CDR1 is SGHNT, CDR2 YYREEE (reference sequence). V dropped 3 bases and J dropped 6 bases, with 15 bases sitting between them. The CDR3 extends over 14 amino acids. The CDR3, as DNA: TGTGCCAGCAGCTACGGACAGTCCCGACCTGAAGCTTTCTTT. Translating gives CASSYGQSRPEAFF.

This clone was seen a handful of times. The chain has TRBV7-9 and TRBJ2-2, with 7 positions matching TRBD2. Per the germline V gene, CDR1 is SEHNR and CDR2 is FQNEAQ (reference sequence). This CDR3 spans 16 amino acids. V shed 7 bases, J shed 4 bases, and the junction held 12 bases outside the gene matches. CDR3 in amino acids: CASTSGGGLITGELFF. CDR3 in DNA: TGTGCCAGCACCTCGGGCGGGGGTCTTATCACCGGGGAGCTGTTTTTT.

J is TRBJ1-2 and V is TRBV7-9; TRBD1 is a possible D gene (5 bases). Germline V gene lookup returns CDR1 SEHNR and CDR2 FQNEAQ (reference sequence). The CDR3 totals 13 residues. V was cut by 1 base and J by 4 bases, with 7 bases left in between. The DNA for the CDR3 is TGTGCCAGCAGCTTAGGACAGCTCTATGGCTACACCTTC. The encoded protein is CASSLGQLYGYTF.

The sample holds a few counts of this clone. The chain employs TRBV5-6 and TRBJ1-2; possible D gene TRBD1, 6 bases. From germline, CDR1 is SGHDT and CDR2 YYEEEE. Trimming pared 2 bases from V and 4 bases from J, leaving 12 bases between. CDR3 length: 14 residues. CDR3 nucleotide sequence: TGTGCCAGCAGCTTTGAGGACAGACCCTATGGCTACACCTTC. Encoded protein: CASSFEDRPYGYTF.

The genes are TRBV19 and TRBJ1-1; no firm D call. Germline CDR1 is LNHDA and CDR2 is SQIVND (reference sequence). The CDR3 contains 16 residues. Trimming removed 3 bases at V and 3 bases at J, with 17 bases between. CDR3: CASSIYGGMRDTEAFF. Written as DNA, the CDR3 is TGTGCCAGTAGTATTTATGGAGGAATGCGAGACACTGAAGCTTTCTTT.

The chain recombines TRBV6-5 with TRBJ1-2; 9 bases are shared with TRBD1. Trimming cost V 5 bases and J 7 bases; bases outside gene matches: 8. Germline V lookup: CDR1 MNHEY, CDR2 SVGAGI. The CDR3 totals 14 residues. Here the CDR3 DNA reads TGTGCCAGCAGTCCCTCAGGGACAGGGCTTGGCTACACCTTC. Translated, it gives CASSPSGTGLGYTF.

The chain joins TRBV19 to TRBJ1-2; D may be TRBD1 (5 bases). Looked up from germline, CDR1 is LNHDA and CDR2 is SQIVND (reference sequence). The CDR3 spans 16 residues. Deletions cut 5 bases from V and 4 bases from J, with 20 bases between. CDR3 loop: CASSYSFPREGYGYTF. The CDR3, as DNA: TGTGCCAGTAGTTATTCGTTTCCCAGGGAAGGCTATGGCTACACCTTC.